This is a list of T cell receptor beta chains from one sample in a study of blood T cell repertoires in COVID-19. Profiling relied on immunoSEQ multiplex PCR, and the TCRdb table lists in-frame clones only, not all of them. The sample has 410,000 or so clones; 86% are singletons. Sequencing input: peripheral blood. These receptors were collected from a woman in her twenties or thirties with active or convalescent COVID-19. Each CDR3 is given without its conserved first and last residue. Each record gives: V gene, CDR3 length, clone size, J gene, CDR3 protein. Not every row has a clone size; where given, it reads once, few, many or a size class.

v_call: TRBV5-6; cdr3_length: 12; clone_size: .; j_call: TRBJ2-1; cdr3_aa: ASSLEDFYNEQF
v_call: TRBV28; cdr3_length: 13; clone_size: .; j_call: TRBJ2-7; cdr3_aa: ASSLLRGNPYEQY
v_call: TRBV7-2; cdr3_length: 13; clone_size: .; j_call: TRBJ2-7; cdr3_aa: ASSFWTSVSYEQY
v_call: TRBV19; cdr3_length: 11; clone_size: .; j_call: TRBJ1-1; cdr3_aa: ASSSDRPTEAF
v_call: TRBV2; cdr3_length: 13; clone_size: .; j_call: TRBJ2-5; cdr3_aa: ASSAGPLGAETQY
v_call: TRBV2; cdr3_length: 13; clone_size: .; j_call: TRBJ1-2; cdr3_aa: ASINPGQGNYGYT
v_call: TRBV19; cdr3_length: 10; clone_size: .; j_call: TRBJ1-2; cdr3_aa: ATSGGTYGYT
v_call: TRBV15; cdr3_length: 13; clone_size: .; j_call: TRBJ2-3; cdr3_aa: ATSRAGGRTDTQY
v_call: TRBV24-1; cdr3_length: 11; clone_size: .; j_call: TRBJ1-2; cdr3_aa: ATSDSDMAGYT
v_call: TRBV7-9; cdr3_length: 14; clone_size: once; j_call: TRBJ1-1; cdr3_aa: ASSFGQTGINTEAF
v_call: TRBV2; cdr3_length: 12; clone_size: .; j_call: TRBJ1-3; cdr3_aa: ASNPGISGNTIY
v_call: TRBV5-1; cdr3_length: 12; clone_size: .; j_call: TRBJ2-5; cdr3_aa: ASSLLRVGETQY
v_call: TRBV7-9; cdr3_length: 11; clone_size: .; j_call: TRBJ1-1; cdr3_aa: ASSTMENTEAF
v_call: TRBV5-1; cdr3_length: 7; clone_size: .; j_call: TRBJ2-1; cdr3_aa: ASGSEQF
v_call: TRBV19; cdr3_length: 13; clone_size: .; j_call: TRBJ2-5; cdr3_aa: ASRTSGRARVTQY
v_call: TRBV29-1; cdr3_length: 11; clone_size: .; j_call: TRBJ2-1; cdr3_aa: SVEAPGINEQF
v_call: TRBV6-6; cdr3_length: 10; clone_size: .; j_call: TRBJ2-7; cdr3_aa: ASGHDSREQY
v_call: TRBV21-1; cdr3_length: 11; clone_size: .; j_call: TRBJ2-5; cdr3_aa: ASPTGGRWTQY
v_call: TRBV7-9; cdr3_length: 14; clone_size: .; j_call: TRBJ2-1; cdr3_aa: ASSFRLAGHDNEQF
v_call: TRBV11-2; cdr3_length: 15; clone_size: .; j_call: TRBJ2-2; cdr3_aa: ASSLRLSLAGGGELF
v_call: TRBV27; cdr3_length: 12; clone_size: .; j_call: TRBJ2-1; cdr3_aa: ASSPYAGVNEQF
v_call: TRBV28; cdr3_length: 14; clone_size: .; j_call: TRBJ2-1; cdr3_aa: ASSLIPGSVGNEQF
v_call: TRBV19; cdr3_length: 11; clone_size: .; j_call: TRBJ1-6; cdr3_aa: ASSSTGNSPLH
v_call: TRBV2; cdr3_length: 11; clone_size: few; j_call: TRBJ1-2; cdr3_aa: ASRSGGTYGYT
v_call: TRBV19; cdr3_length: 11; clone_size: .; j_call: TRBJ1-5; cdr3_aa: ASSPEGLQPQH
v_call: TRBV5-1; cdr3_length: 13; clone_size: .; j_call: TRBJ1-1; cdr3_aa: ASSLEGQLNTEAF
v_call: TRBV7-9; cdr3_length: 13; clone_size: .; j_call: TRBJ1-1; cdr3_aa: ASSLRGGWNTEAF
v_call: TRBV3-1/TRBV3-2; cdr3_length: 12; clone_size: .; j_call: TRBJ2-5; cdr3_aa: ASKEGKGAETQY
v_call: TRBV30; cdr3_length: 11; clone_size: .; j_call: TRBJ1-2; cdr3_aa: AWSVARANGYT
v_call: TRBV10-3; cdr3_length: 14; clone_size: .; j_call: TRBJ2-7; cdr3_aa: AIRRAGIATSGEQY
v_call: TRBV19; cdr3_length: 12; clone_size: .; j_call: TRBJ1-3; cdr3_aa: ASRAQGVGNTIY
v_call: TRBV18; cdr3_length: 11; clone_size: .; j_call: TRBJ2-5; cdr3_aa: ASSPGGAETQY
v_call: TRBV7-9; cdr3_length: 13; clone_size: .; j_call: TRBJ2-1; cdr3_aa: ASSPQALGYNEQF
v_call: TRBV27; cdr3_length: 12; clone_size: .; j_call: TRBJ1-1; cdr3_aa: ASSPRGASTEAF
v_call: TRBV2; cdr3_length: 12; clone_size: .; j_call: TRBJ2-1; cdr3_aa: ASRAGGLYNEQF
v_call: TRBV6-4; cdr3_length: 11; clone_size: .; j_call: TRBJ1-1; cdr3_aa: ASSRTGNTEAF
v_call: TRBV9; cdr3_length: 12; clone_size: once; j_call: TRBJ1-1; cdr3_aa: ASSVGPGSAEAF
v_call: TRBV27; cdr3_length: 16; clone_size: .; j_call: TRBJ1-2; cdr3_aa: ASSLVATGEITNYGYT
v_call: TRBV7-2; cdr3_length: 13; clone_size: .; j_call: TRBJ2-3; cdr3_aa: ASTPQGWSTDTQY
v_call: TRBV7-2; cdr3_length: 10; clone_size: .; j_call: TRBJ2-1; cdr3_aa: ASRSRANEQF
v_call: TRBV9; cdr3_length: 13; clone_size: .; j_call: TRBJ1-1; cdr3_aa: ASSNQGAMNTEAF
v_call: TRBV6-5; cdr3_length: 11; clone_size: .; j_call: TRBJ1-2; cdr3_aa: ASSYLGGDGYT
v_call: TRBV7-2; cdr3_length: 12; clone_size: .; j_call: TRBJ1-5; cdr3_aa: ASTGVGSNQPQH
v_call: TRBV23-1; cdr3_length: 14; clone_size: .; j_call: TRBJ2-7; cdr3_aa: ASSQSQAGTSYEQY
v_call: TRBV11-3; cdr3_length: 13; clone_size: .; j_call: TRBJ2-5; cdr3_aa: ASSLEAGGAETQY
v_call: TRBV3-1/TRBV3-2; cdr3_length: 11; clone_size: .; j_call: TRBJ1-4; cdr3_aa: ASRGQASEKLF
v_call: TRBV6-1; cdr3_length: 15; clone_size: .; j_call: TRBJ1-2; cdr3_aa: ASSGGTGSADYYGYT
v_call: TRBV10-3; cdr3_length: 15; clone_size: .; j_call: TRBJ2-3; cdr3_aa: AISEVDLSGFTDTQY
v_call: TRBV3-1/TRBV3-2; cdr3_length: 13; clone_size: .; j_call: TRBJ1-6; cdr3_aa: ASRMTGGENSPLH